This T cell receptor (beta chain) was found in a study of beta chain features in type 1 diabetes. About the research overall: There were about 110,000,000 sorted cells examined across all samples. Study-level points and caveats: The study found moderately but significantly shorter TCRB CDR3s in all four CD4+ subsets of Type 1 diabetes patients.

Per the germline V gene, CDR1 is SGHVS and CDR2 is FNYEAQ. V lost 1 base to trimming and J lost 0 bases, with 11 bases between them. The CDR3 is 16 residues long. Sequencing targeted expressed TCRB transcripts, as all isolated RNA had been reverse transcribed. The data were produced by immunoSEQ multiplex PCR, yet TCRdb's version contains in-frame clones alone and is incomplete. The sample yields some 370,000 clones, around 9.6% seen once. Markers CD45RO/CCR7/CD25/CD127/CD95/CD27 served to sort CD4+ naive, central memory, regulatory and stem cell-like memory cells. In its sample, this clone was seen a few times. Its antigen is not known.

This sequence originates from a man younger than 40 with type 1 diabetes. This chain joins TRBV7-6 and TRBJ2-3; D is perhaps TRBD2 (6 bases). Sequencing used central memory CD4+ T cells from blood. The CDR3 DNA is TGTGCCAGCAGCTTAGAGGCGGGGTTTAGCACAGATACGCAGTATTTT. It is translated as CASSLEAGFSTDTQYF.